This paragraph covers one TCR beta chain sequence. The data derive from a study of blood T cell repertoires in COVID-19. This CDR3 region has 15 residues. Trimming cost V 4 bases and J 6 bases; bases outside gene matches: 13. Germline CDR1 reads SQVTM; CDR2 reads ANQGSEA. Sequencing used immunoSEQ multiplex PCR; TCRdb keeps in-frame clones, though not all of them. The sample holds approximately 250,000 clones, under 90% seen once. The sequence came from a man in his sixties with acute or convalescent COVID-19. The sequenced material came from peripheral blood. V and J are TRBV29-1 and TRBJ1-2, with 8 bases matching TRBD1. The CDR3 sequence is CSVGGPDRGINGYTF. The CDR3 DNA sequence: TGCAGCGTTGGAGGGCCCGACAGGGGCATCAATGGCTACACCTTC. Together with reference TRBV29-1 and TRBJ1-2, the CDR3 gives the full variable domain: SAVISQKPSRDICQRGTSLTIQCQVDSQVTMMFWYRQQPGQSLTLIATANQGSEATYESGFVIDKFPISRPNLTFSTLTVSNMSPEDSSIYLCSVGGPDRGINGYTFGSGTRLTVV.